This TCR beta chain was obtained from a study of blood T cell repertoires in COVID-19. V lost 6 bases, J lost 2 bases, and 10 bases stayed unmatched. In germline, CDR1 is MDHEN, CDR2 SYDVKM. This CDR3 is 15 amino acids long. Authors' data handling: Cell counts per sample came from amplifying reference gene primers. Only in-frame clones appear in the TCRdb table, and some are missing; sequencing was by immunoSEQ multiplex PCR. The D gene and trimming were derived from the DNA, and the V and J assignments and clone size from that table. The sample carries some 48,000 clones, approximately 90% recorded once. The Seattle site enrolled patients during active infection and followed them longitudinally.

The source material was peripheral blood. The chain has TRBV28 and TRBJ2-7, with TRBD2 matching 7 bases. The clonotype originates from a woman older than 75 with COVID-19, enrolled during active disease. CDR3 coding DNA: TGTGCCAGCAGCGCCTCCCCCCTAGCGGCCTACGAGCAGTACTTC. Its protein is CASSASPLAAYEQYF.